Shown below are 5 T cell receptor beta chains from a single sample sequenced in a study of shared clonotypes between healthy human individuals. Using immunoSEQ multiplex PCR, the repertoire was profiled, and TCRdb retains in-frame clones only, with some absent. Among 400,000 or so clones listed, 90% to 97% were seen once. The sample was memory CD8+ T cells sorted from blood. Documented subset: CD45RO+ cells pooled with CCR7-negative TemRA cells. All receptors derive from a man in his thirties or forties in good health.

A single count supports this clone. The rearrangement links TRBV25-1 to TRBJ1-4; 7 positions agree with TRBD1. This CDR3 comprises 16 residues. V lost 5 bases and J lost 7; bases outside the gene matches: 13. The germline V gene has CDR1 MGHDK and CDR2 SYGVNS. CDR3 in amino acids: CASSKTNDRAVEKLFF. In DNA, the CDR3 is TGTGCCAGCAGTAAAACTAACGACAGGGCTGTTGAAAAACTGTTTTTT.

The chain uses TRBV10-1 and TRBJ2-3; 8 bases are shared with TRBD2. This CDR3 region has 15 residues. Germline CDR1 WNHNN, CDR2 SYGVQD (reference sequence). V shed 4 bases and J 2 bases; nucleotides not matched to a gene: 5. The CDR3 DNA follows: TGCGCCAGCAGTGCTTCGGGAGGGAACACAGATACGCAGTATTTT. It is translated as CASSASGGNTDTQYF.

J is TRBJ1-4 and V is TRBV6-5, with 8 bases fitting TRBD1. The germline gives CDR1 MNHEY, CDR2 SVGAGI. This CDR3 contains 13 residues. Unmatched junction bases numbered 1, after V lost 0 bases and J lost 10 bases. CDR3 loop: CASSYSQGGKLFF. In DNA form, the CDR3 reads TGTGCCAGCAGTTACTCACAGGGGGGAAAACTGTTTTTT.

The chain uses TRBV27 and TRBJ1-5; weak D call: TRBD1 (6 bases). The CDR3 runs to 12 residues. The V end lost 7 bases, the J end lost 7 bases, and 11 bases lay between the germline ends. Germline lookup yields CDR1 MNHEY and CDR2 SMNVEV (reference sequence). CDR3 sequence (DNA): TGTGCCAGCAAGACAGGCGGACAGCCCCAGCATTTT. Translating it yields CASKTGGQPQHF.

This clone was observed a few times. The chain is built from TRBV28 and TRBJ2-1, with TRBD2 matching over 7 bases. The J segment lost 4 bases and the V segment lost 5 bases, leaving 8 bases of the junction unmatched. This CDR3 has 15 amino acids. The germline V gene encodes CDR1 MDHEN and CDR2 SYDVKM. DNA of the CDR3: TGTGCCAGCAGTAAGGGAGGGAGACCTTACAATGAGCAGTTCTTC. As protein: CASSKGGRPYNEQFF.